This T cell receptor beta chain was recovered during a study of blood T cell repertoires in COVID-19. Data came from immunoSEQ multiplex PCR; TCRdb stores just in-frame clones and leaves some out. The table shows about 290,000 clones, with around nine tenths occurring only once. V gave up 6 bases and J gave up 2 bases, with 16 bases separating them. This CDR3 is built from 15 residues. Germline V lookup: CDR1 SNHLY, CDR2 FYNNEI. The J gene is TRBJ1-2, the V gene TRBV2, with D possibly matching TRBD1 (6 bases). The sample was peripheral blood. This clonotype originated in a man aged 35 to 55 with acute or convalescent COVID-19. The CDR3, as DNA: TGTGCCAGCAGGAAGGACAGAAGTGGAAACTATGGCTACACCTTC. This sequence encodes CASRKDRSGNYGYTF.